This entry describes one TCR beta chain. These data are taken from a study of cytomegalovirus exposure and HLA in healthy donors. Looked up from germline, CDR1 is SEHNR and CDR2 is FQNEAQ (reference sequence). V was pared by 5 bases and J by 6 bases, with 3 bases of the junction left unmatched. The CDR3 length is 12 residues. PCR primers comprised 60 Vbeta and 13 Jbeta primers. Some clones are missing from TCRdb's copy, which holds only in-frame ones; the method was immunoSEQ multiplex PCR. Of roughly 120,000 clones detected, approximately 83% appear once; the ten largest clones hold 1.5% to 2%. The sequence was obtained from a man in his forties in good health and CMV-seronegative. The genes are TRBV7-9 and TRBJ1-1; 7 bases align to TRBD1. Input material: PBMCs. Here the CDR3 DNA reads TGTGCCAGCAGCGCTACAGGGGCTGAAGCTTTCTTT. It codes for CASSATGAEAFF.